Each of the 29 T cell receptor beta chains below was sequenced from the same sample in a study of blood T cell repertoires in COVID-19. The protocol was immunoSEQ multiplex PCR, while the TCRdb copy is restricted to in-frame clones and leaves out a portion. Among 380,000 or so clones listed, 87% were seen once. The material sequenced was PBMCs or T cells enriched from blood (not recorded which). Source of these receptors: a man aged 30 to 45 who had recovered from COVID-19.

This chain links TRBV12-3 or TRBV12-4 with TRBJ1-3, with 7 positions matching TRBD1. V lost 10 bases, J lost 0 bases, and 3 bases stayed unmatched. The CDR3 is 13 residues long. The CDR3 reads CATWDSSGNTIYF. The CDR3 DNA reads as TGTGCCACCTGGGACAGCTCTGGAAACACCATATATTTT.

This sequence joins TRBV11-2 and TRBJ1-2; D not resolved. Germline-derived CDR1 and CDR2 are SGHAT and FQNNGV. Trimming left V 0 bases short and J 4 bases short, with 9 bases between. This CDR3 has 14 residues. CDR3 DNA sequence: TGTGCCAGCAGCTTAGATCCCACAGCCTATGGCTACACCTTC. Amino acids: CASSLDPTAYGYTF.

In its sample, this clone was seen once. Written as DNA, the CDR3 is TGCGCCAGCAGCCAAGACCTAAACTCTGGAAACACCATATATTTT. Translation gives CASSQDLNSGNTIYF. J is TRBJ1-3 and V is TRBV4-3; D not certain. The germline gives CDR1 LGHNA, CDR2 YSLEER. CDR3 length equals 15 residues. V dropped 0 bases and J dropped 0 bases, with 6 bases sitting between them.

The chain has TRBV7-9 and TRBJ2-2; the match to TRBD1 covers 8 bases. The CDR3 runs 16 residues. V trimming: 5 bases; J trimming: 5 bases; junction bases outside the gene matches: 10. Looked up from germline, CDR1 is SEHNR and CDR2 is FQNEAQ (reference sequence). The CDR3 bases are TGTGCCAGCAGCCAGACAGGGGCCGAGAGGACCGGGGAGCTGTTTTTT. Translated: CASSQTGAERTGELFF.

The chain employs TRBV6-5 and TRBJ2-3; D possibly corresponds to TRBD2 (6 bases). Trimming left V 7 bases short and J 5 bases short, with 16 bases between. Germline values: CDR1 MNHEY, CDR2 SVGAGI. The CDR3 loop spans 14 amino acids. CDR3 DNA sequence: TGTGCCAGCACCCCGACGGGGAGGCAAGATACGCAGTATTTT. Its protein product is CASTPTGRQDTQYF.

The J gene is TRBJ1-6, the V gene TRBV6-1, with D uncertain. V shed 3 bases and J shed 9 bases, with 12 bases lying between them. Germline CDR1 MNHNS, CDR2 SASEGT. This CDR3 is 14 amino acids long. The CDR3 loop reads CASSDTGGGSPLHF. The CDR3 region has the DNA TGTGCCAGCAGTGATACCGGAGGAGGTTCACCCCTCCACTTT.

The V gene is TRBV14, the J gene TRBJ1-2; 8 nucleotides align to TRBD1. This CDR3 is 15 amino acids long. The J segment lost 4 bases and the V segment lost 1 base, leaving 5 bases of the junction unmatched. Germline CDR1 reads SGHDN; CDR2 reads FVKESK. The CDR3 DNA reads TGTGCCAGCAGCCAAGGACAGGGGACCACCTATGGCTACACCTTC. It yields the protein CASSQGQGTTYGYTF.

The chain links TRBV5-1 to TRBJ2-5; 7 positions agree with TRBD1. J lost 3 bases, V lost 5 bases, and 4 bases had no gene match. CDR1 and CDR2 (germline): SGHRS, YFSETQ. The CDR3 totals 13 residues. The CDR3 DNA reads as TGCGCCAGCAGGGCCGGGACAGAAGAGACCCAGTACTTC. Translated: CASRAGTEETQYF.

Only one count was recorded for this clone. V gene TRBV18 combines with J gene TRBJ2-1; maybe TRBD2 (5 bases). The CDR3 sequence is 17 residues long. Germline V gene lookup returns CDR1 KGHSH and CDR2 LQKENI. V lost 3 bases to trimming and J lost 4 bases, with 19 bases between them. CDR3 sequence reads: CASSPPLGREWYNEQFF. The CDR3, as DNA: TGTGCCAGCTCACCGCCCCTCGGACGGGAATGGTACAATGAGCAGTTCTTC.

The V and J genes are TRBV4-2 and TRBJ1-1, with D uncertain. V was pared by 3 bases and J by 9 bases, with 14 bases between. In germline, CDR1 is LGHNA, CDR2 YNFKEQ. This CDR3 comprises 13 residues. The CDR3 here is CASSQSLEQKAFF. The DNA for the CDR3 is TGTGCCAGCAGCCAGTCCCTTGAACAGAAAGCTTTCTTT.

This rearrangement joins TRBV28 to TRBJ2-1; the match to TRBD1 covers 8 bases. CDR1 and CDR2 (germline): MDHEN, SYDVKM. V was pared by 8 bases and J by 9 bases, with 15 bases of the junction left unmatched. The CDR3 is 15 amino acids. CDR3 nucleotide sequence: TGTGCCAGCGCCCCCCAGGGGGCGCTCGGTCGTGAGCAGTTCTTC. As protein: CASAPQGALGREQFF.

This chain uses TRBV27 with TRBJ1-6; maybe TRBD1 (6 bases). This CDR3 has 13 residues. Germline V gene lookup returns CDR1 MNHEY and CDR2 SMNVEV (reference sequence). V lost 8 bases to trimming and J lost 9 bases, with 14 bases between them. CDR3 in DNA: TGTGCCAGCCACAGGGTCTCGAGTTCACCCCTCCACTTT. Translated, it gives CASHRVSSSPLHF.

The chain carries TRBV5-1 and TRBJ2-2; weak D call: TRBD1 (5 bases). Germline CDR1 and CDR2: SGHRS and YFSETQ. The CDR3 extends over 15 amino acids. V was shortened by 4 bases and J by 2 bases, with 12 bases between the two germline ends. CDR3 residues: CASSLRTLNTGELFF. DNA of the CDR3: TGCGCCAGCAGCCTGCGGACACTCAACACCGGGGAGCTGTTTTTT.

The genes are TRBV5-4 and TRBJ2-7, with D possibly matching TRBD1 (6 bases). The CDR3 runs 15 residues. CDR1 is SGHNT, CDR2 YYREEE, per germline (reference sequence). V was cut by 0 bases and J by 0 bases, with 10 bases left in between. DNA of the CDR3: TGTGCCAGCAGCTTGGGAGGGGGTAGCTCCTACGAGCAGTACTTC. Translated, it gives CASSLGGGSSYEQYF.

Details on this clone: This specimen includes other DNA sequences encoding the same CDR3. The chain employs TRBV5-1 and TRBJ1-1; 10 bases align to TRBD1. V dropped 4 bases and J dropped 1; count of bases not matched to a gene: 1. The CDR3 runs to 14 residues. Germline CDR1 reads SGHRS; CDR2 reads YFSETQ. The CDR3 DNA is TGCGCCAGCAGCCGGGACAGGGGGAACACTGAAGCTTTCTTT. It specifies CASSRDRGNTEAFF.

For this clone: Different DNA sequences within this sample yield the same CDR3. The chain has TRBV3-1 (or the pseudogene TRBV3-2) and TRBJ2-3; weak D call: TRBD2 (7 bases). The CDR3 is 14 residues long. The germline V gene has CDR1 LGHDT and CDR2 YNNKEL (reference sequence). V gave up 7 bases and J gave up 5 bases, with 16 bases separating them. The CDR3 nucleotides are TGTGCCAGCACGGGACGGGGGGCCATAGATACGCAGTATTTT. Translating it yields CASTGRGAIDTQYF.

The chain has TRBV6-6 and TRBJ1-2, with D possibly TRBD1 on 6 matching bases. The germline gives CDR1 MNHNY, CDR2 SVGAGI (reference sequence). The CDR3 is 14 amino acids. The V gene lost 6 bases and the J gene lost 2 bases, with 13 bases spanning the gap. The CDR3 loop is CASSNRVGNYGYTF. CDR3 coding DNA: TGTGCCAGCAGCAACAGGGTGGGGAACTATGGCTACACCTTC.

This clone showed up just once. The chain recombines TRBV6-2 or TRBV6-3 with TRBJ2-7; D might be TRBD1 (6 bases). The V and J ends lost 5 bases and 6 bases respectively, with 17 bases between them. Germline CDR1 MNHEY, CDR2 SVGEGT. The length of the CDR3 is 14 residues. The CDR3 loop reads CASSQTRTESEQYF. The CDR3 DNA reads as TGTGCCAGCAGTCAAACCCGGACAGAATCCGAGCAGTACTTC.

CDR3 nucleotide sequence: TGCGCCAGTGACTATGGGGACAGGGGGCTCGGTGGGGCCAACGTCCTGACTTTC. Its protein product is CASDYGDRGLGGANVLTF. The J gene is TRBJ2-6, the V gene TRBV5-1; the match to TRBD1 covers 12 bases. CDR1 and CDR2 (germline): SGHRS, YFSETQ. Trimming removed 8 bases from V and 3 bases from J; junction bases left unmatched: 12. This CDR3 region has 18 residues.

The genes are TRBV4-3 and TRBJ2-7, with 15 nucleotides matching TRBD2. V was pared by 0 bases and J by 7 bases, with 13 bases of the junction left unmatched. Germline assignment: CDR1 LGHNA and CDR2 YSLEER. The CDR3 runs to 19 residues. As DNA, the CDR3 is TGCGCCAGCAGCCAAGATGTGGGGACTAGCGGGGGGCTAGCAAGGGAGCAGTACTTC. Residues: CASSQDVGTSGGLAREQYF.

This clone is a singleton in its sample. The CDR3, as DNA: TGTGCCAGCAGCCGTCCACTCACCGGGAGCACTGAAGCTTTCTTT. Translating gives CASSRPLTGSTEAFF. The chain links TRBV7-2 to TRBJ1-1; D remains unclear. The CDR3 length is 15 residues. V was shortened by 5 bases and J by 4 bases, with 17 bases between the two germline ends. Looked up from germline, CDR1 is SGHTA and CDR2 is FQGNSA.

The rearrangement uses TRBV7-9 and TRBJ2-2; maybe TRBD2 (6 bases). The CDR3 is 13 residues long. V gave up 11 bases and J gave up 4 bases, with 14 bases separating them. Germline V CDR1 and CDR2: SEHNR, FQNEAQ (reference sequence). The CDR3 sequence is CAPGGRGTGELFF. The CDR3 nucleotides are TGTGCCCCCGGGGGAAGGGGCACCGGGGAGCTGTTTTTT.

V gene TRBV7-2 combines with J gene TRBJ2-7, with TRBD1 as a possible D gene (6 bases). Germline loops: CDR1 SGHTA, CDR2 FQGNSA. The CDR3 is 17 amino acids. V was trimmed by 4 bases and J by 0 bases, leaving 19 bases between them. The CDR3 loop is CASSSPGRGQSSYEQYF. The CDR3 bases are TGTGCCAGCAGCTCCCCCGGTCGTGGACAGAGCTCCTACGAGCAGTACTTC.

In this sample, this clone turned up once. The sample carries other DNA sequences with the same CDR3. V gene TRBV5-4 combines with J gene TRBJ2-5; TRBD2 aligns across 15 bases. CDR3 length: 16 amino acids. From germline, CDR1 is SGHNT and CDR2 YYREEE (reference sequence). Trimming at V came to 4 bases and at J to 4 bases, leaving 5 bases not matched to a gene. The CDR3 spells CASSKGLAGGGETQYF. The CDR3 DNA follows: TGTGCCAGCAGCAAGGGACTAGCGGGGGGAGGAGAGACCCAGTACTTC. The complete variable domain, with remaining parts taken from reference TRBV5-4 and TRBJ2-5, reads ETGVTQSPTHLIKTRGQQVTLRCSSQSGHNTVSWYQQALGQGPQFIFQYYREEENGRGNFPPRFSGLQFPNYSSELNVNALELDDSALYLCASSKGLAGGGETQYFGPGTRLLVL.

The chain joins TRBV11-2 to TRBJ2-7; D remains unclear. Trimming cost V 5 bases and J 3 bases, with 8 bases left between them. The CDR3 has 12 amino acids. Germline V gives CDR1 SGHAT, CDR2 FQNNGV. The CDR3 region is CASSRLIYEQYF. CDR3 bases: TGTGCCAGCAGCCGACTGATCTACGAGCAGTACTTC. Complete variable domain (other parts from reference TRBV11-2 and TRBJ2-7): EAGVAQSPRYKIIEKRQSVAFWCNPISGHATLYWYQQILGQGPKLLIQFQNNGVVDDSQLPKDRFSAERLKGVDSTLKIQPAKLEDSAVYLCASSRLIYEQYFGPGTRLTVT.

The chain joins TRBV11-3 to TRBJ2-1, with D unresolved. The germline V gene encodes CDR1 SGHNT and CDR2 YENEEA. There are 13 residues in the CDR3. V lost 1 base to trimming and J lost 5 bases, with 6 bases between them. The CDR3: CASSLGSDNEQFF. The CDR3 DNA reads as TGTGCCAGCAGCTTAGGGAGCGACAATGAGCAGTTCTTC.

The CDR3 sequence is CASSQKLAKNIQYF. CDR3 bases: TGTGCCAGCAGCCAAAAGCTAGCCAAAAACATTCAGTACTTC. The gene calls are TRBV3-1 (or the pseudogene TRBV3-2) and TRBJ2-4; D is uncertain. The CDR3 loop spans 14 amino acids. Between the trimmed V and J ends, which lost 2 bases and 0 bases, there was a span of 5 bases. Germline V gives CDR1 LGHDT, CDR2 YNNKEL (reference sequence).

The V call is TRBV28, the J call TRBJ1-2, with D unresolved. The CDR3 spans 16 residues. V was shortened by 6 bases and J by 7 bases, with 24 bases between the two germline ends. The germline gives CDR1 MDHEN, CDR2 SYDVKM. This CDR3 reads CASSLPSALSSGGYTF. The CDR3 coding sequence is TGTGCCAGCAGCCTCCCCTCTGCCCTATCTAGTGGTGGCTACACCTTC.

This sequence joins TRBV2 and TRBJ1-2; tentative D call: TRBD1 (5 bases). The germline gives CDR1 SNHLY, CDR2 FYNNEI. The CDR3 contains 12 residues. The V gene lost 4 bases and the J gene lost 2 bases, with 5 bases spanning the gap. The CDR3 nucleotides read TGTGCCAGCAGTGGACAGAACTATGGCTACACCTTC. Translation gives CASSGQNYGYTF. The full variable domain, completed using reference TRBV2 and TRBJ1-2, is EPEVTQTPSHQVTQMGQEVILRCVPISNHLYFYWYRQILGQKVEFLVSFYNNEISEKSEIFDDQFSVERPDGSNFTLKIRSTKLEDSAMYFCASSGQNYGYTFGSGTRLTVV.